Below, one T cell receptor beta chain is given with its context. Its antigen is still unknown. This record comes from a study of cytomegalovirus exposure and HLA in healthy donors. The study, taken as a whole, reports: 16,951 TCR beta sequences were associated with HLA alleles at 0.05 false discovery rate in a later analysis. Several top significant clusters appeared, in a later analysis, to be linked to common viral pathogens. Approximately 160 TCR beta chains were listed as cytomegalovirus-associated. Within an earlier analysis, most TCR beta V segments proved productive either about 87% or about 30% of the time.

Both 60 Vbeta primers and 13 Jbeta primers went into the PCR. Profiled with immunoSEQ multiplex PCR; TCRdb holds only in-frame clones, not every one. The table records 55,000 to 80,000 clones, 70% to 90% of them present only once. Germline CDR1 SGHVS, CDR2 FQNEAQ. Germline trimming cut 5 bases from V and 4 bases from J; bases unmatched to any gene: 13. This CDR3 is built from 17 residues. This TCR was recovered from a woman under 40 in good health and CMV-seronegative. The chain uses TRBV7-8 and TRBJ2-1; 8 bases align to TRBD2. Sequenced material: PBMCs. The CDR3 here is CASSLLWQRGLYNEQFF. CDR3 in DNA: TGTGCCAGCAGCCTCCTGTGGCAGCGGGGGTTGTACAATGAGCAGTTCTTC.